This T cell receptor (beta chain) is drawn from a study of T-cell memory formation after mild COVID-19. Background on the study: TCR clusters were mostly confined to one donor each.

The study, taken as a whole, reports: Several responding clones turned up in pre-infection memory, indicating that cross-reactive memory may have taken part. Day 15 to 85 contracting clones showed balanced CD4/CD8; later expanders leaned CD4+.

MiXCR was run by TCRdb on the 5' RACE reads, yielding one entry per CDR3 protein. The sample carries 250,000 or so distinct CDR3 sequences, 8% to 10% recorded once. A note on this clonotype: Its specificity is unknown.

The material sequenced was PBMCs or a T cell subset sorted from them (not recorded which). This clonotype originated in a man between 18 and 29 years old who had mild COVID-19 (a few samples of this study predate the infection). Cell type and time point are not known.

In DNA form, the CDR3 reads TGTGCCAGCAGCCAGGGGAGGGGCTCGAATGAAAAACTGTTTTTT. Residues: CASSQGRGSNEKLFF. The chain uses TRBV9 and TRBJ1-4, with D perhaps TRBD1 (6 bases). Looked up from germline, CDR1 is SGDLS and CDR2 is YYNGEE. V was trimmed by 4 bases and J by 5 bases, leaving 15 bases between them. This CDR3 contains 15 residues.